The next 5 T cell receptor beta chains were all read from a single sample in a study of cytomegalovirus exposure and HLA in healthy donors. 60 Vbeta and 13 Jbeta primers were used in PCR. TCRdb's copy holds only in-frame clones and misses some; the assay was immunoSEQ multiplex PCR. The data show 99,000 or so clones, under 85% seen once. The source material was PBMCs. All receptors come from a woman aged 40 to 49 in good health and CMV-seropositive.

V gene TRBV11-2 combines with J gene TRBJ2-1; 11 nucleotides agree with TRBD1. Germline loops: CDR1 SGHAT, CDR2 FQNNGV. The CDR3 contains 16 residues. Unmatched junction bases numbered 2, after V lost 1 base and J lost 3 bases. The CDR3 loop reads CASSLGTGGYYNEQFF. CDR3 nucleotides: TGTGCCAGCAGCTTAGGGACAGGGGGCTACTACAATGAGCAGTTCTTC.

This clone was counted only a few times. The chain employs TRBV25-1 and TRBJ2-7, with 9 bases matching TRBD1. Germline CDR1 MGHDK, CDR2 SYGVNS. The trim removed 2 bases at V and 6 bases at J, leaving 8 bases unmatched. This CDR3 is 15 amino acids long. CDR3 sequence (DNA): TGTGCCAGCAGTGAACCTCCGGGACAGGGAAGCGAGCAGTACTTC. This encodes CASSEPPGQGSEQYF.

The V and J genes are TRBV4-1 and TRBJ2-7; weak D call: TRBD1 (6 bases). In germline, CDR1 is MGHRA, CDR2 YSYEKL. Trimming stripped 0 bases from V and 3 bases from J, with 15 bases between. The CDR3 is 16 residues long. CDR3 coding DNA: TGCGCCAGCAGCCAAGATCCAATAGGACAGTACTACGAGCAGTACTTC. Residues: CASSQDPIGQYYEQYF.

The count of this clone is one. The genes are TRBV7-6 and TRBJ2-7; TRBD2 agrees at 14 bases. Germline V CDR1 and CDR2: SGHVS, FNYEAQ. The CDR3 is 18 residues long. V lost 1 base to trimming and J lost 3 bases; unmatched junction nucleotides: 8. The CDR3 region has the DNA TGTGCCAGCAGCTTAGGGGGCCAGGGACTAGCGGGAGTCTACGAGCAGTACTTC. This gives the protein CASSLGGQGLAGVYEQYF.

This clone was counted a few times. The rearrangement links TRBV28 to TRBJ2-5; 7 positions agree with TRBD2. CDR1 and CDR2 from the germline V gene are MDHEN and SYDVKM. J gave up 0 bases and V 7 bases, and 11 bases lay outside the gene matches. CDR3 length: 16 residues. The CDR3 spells CASNPMGLTYQETQYF. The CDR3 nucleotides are TGTGCCAGCAATCCAATGGGACTAACGTACCAAGAGACCCAGTACTTC.